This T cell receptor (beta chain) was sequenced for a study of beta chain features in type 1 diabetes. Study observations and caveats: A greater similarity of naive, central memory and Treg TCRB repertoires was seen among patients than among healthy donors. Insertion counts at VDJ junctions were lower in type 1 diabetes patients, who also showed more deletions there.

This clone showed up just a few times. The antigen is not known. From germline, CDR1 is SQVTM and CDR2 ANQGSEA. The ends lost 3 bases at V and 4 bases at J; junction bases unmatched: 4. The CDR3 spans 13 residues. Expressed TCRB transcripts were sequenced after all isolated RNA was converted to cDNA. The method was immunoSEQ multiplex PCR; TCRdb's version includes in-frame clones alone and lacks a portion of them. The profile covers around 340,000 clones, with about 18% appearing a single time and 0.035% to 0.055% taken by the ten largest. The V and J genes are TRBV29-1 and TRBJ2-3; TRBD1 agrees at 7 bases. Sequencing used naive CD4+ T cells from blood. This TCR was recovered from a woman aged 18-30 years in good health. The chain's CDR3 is CSVDPTGSDTQYF. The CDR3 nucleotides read TGCAGCGTTGATCCGACAGGGTCAGATACGCAGTATTTT.